The T cell receptor (beta chain) described here comes from a study of breast tumors, draining lymph nodes, adjacent tissues. The lymph nodes were axillary draining lymph nodes from breast cancer patients. Losses at the gene ends were 0 bases for V and 1 base for J; bases not matched to a gene: 13. Germline CDR1 is SGHAT and CDR2 is FQNNGV. The CDR3 is 20 residues long. In TCRdb, the multiplex PCR reads were re-called with MiXCR into one record per CDR3 protein. This sample has about 130,000 distinct CDR3 sequences; 21% occur once, and the top ten carry about 2.2%. This receptor was identified in a female donor with breast cancer. Some clones in this sample may be carry-over from other donors' samples. Material: axillary lymph node tissue. The J gene is TRBJ2-1, the V gene TRBV11-2; 9 bases map to TRBD2. Here the CDR3 DNA reads TGTGCCAGCAGCTTAGATCTCCCCGCGGGAGGGGGCGGGTCCTACAATGAGCAGTTCTTC. This gives the protein CASSLDLPAGGGGSYNEQFF.